This T cell receptor beta chain was captured by sequencing in a study of spatial heterogeneity in lung cancer. Study-level background: A unique TCR and UMI combination showed up more than ten times in raw reads, on average.

The library protocol tagged each TCR cDNA with a unique molecular identifier. TCRdb called the 5' RACE reads again in MiXCR, with one record for every CDR3 protein. The data show roughly 40,000 distinct CDR3 sequences, with about 6.8% seen just once and roughly 45% held by the top ten. This clonotype has a count of ten or more. The time point was: sample taken at primary tumor resection. Patients with untreated early-stage non-small cell lung cancer, numbering around 71, were the donors. The specimen was PBMCs, collected at surgery. This TCR was sampled from a female donor with early-stage non-small cell lung cancer.

The CDR3 is CASSHSTGRGYGTQYF. In DNA form, the CDR3 reads TGTGCCAGCAGCCATTCGACCGGGAGGGGGTATGGTACGCAGTATTTT. V and J are TRBV11-2 and TRBJ2-3; 8 bases are shared with TRBD2. Germline CDR1 SGHAT, CDR2 FQNNGV. The V and J ends lost 5 bases and 8 bases, in that order; junction bases with no gene match: 15. The CDR3 length is 16 residues.